This T cell receptor (beta chain) was documented in a study of neurological immune-mediated disorders. Points from the study as a whole: Subjects shared no identical expanded-clone CDR3 amino acid sequences, suggesting private TCR-beta repertoires in all groups. Multiple sclerosis patients had less TCR clonal expansion than even healthy controls, unlike HTLV-1-associated myelopathy.

Germline V lookup: CDR1 SGDLS, CDR2 YYNGEE. The CDR3 extends over 15 amino acids. V shed 4 bases and J 6 bases; nucleotides not matched to a gene: 5. 5'RACE with 10-nucleotide random UMIs produced the cDNA. TCRdb independently ran MiXCR on the 5' RACE reads; one entry per CDR3 protein. The data contain 45,000 or so distinct CDR3 sequences, roughly 3.2% of them seen just once; the ten biggest clones take up approximately 16%. This clonotype was recorded at least ten times. As yet, its antigen is unknown. This chain uses TRBV9 with TRBJ2-1; 12 bases align to TRBD2. This clonotype was obtained from a woman between 50 and 59 years old with multiple sclerosis. Sequencing was performed on PBMCs. The CDR3 reads CASSQLAGGGNEQFF. CDR3 nucleotide sequence: TGTGCCAGCAGCCAACTAGCGGGAGGCGGCAATGAGCAGTTCTTC.